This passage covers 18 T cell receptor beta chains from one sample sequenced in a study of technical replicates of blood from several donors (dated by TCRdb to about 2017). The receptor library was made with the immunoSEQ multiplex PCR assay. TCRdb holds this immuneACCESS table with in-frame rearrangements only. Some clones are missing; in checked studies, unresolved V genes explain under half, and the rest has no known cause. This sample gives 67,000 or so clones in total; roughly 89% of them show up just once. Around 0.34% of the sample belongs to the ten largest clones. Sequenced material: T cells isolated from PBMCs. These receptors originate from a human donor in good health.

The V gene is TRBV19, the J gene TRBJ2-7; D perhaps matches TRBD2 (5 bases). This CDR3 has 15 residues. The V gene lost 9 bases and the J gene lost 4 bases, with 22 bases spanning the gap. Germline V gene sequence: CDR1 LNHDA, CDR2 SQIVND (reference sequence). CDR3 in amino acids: CASKIGEGLVYEQYF. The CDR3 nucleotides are TGTGCCAGCAAGATCGGGGAAGGTTTGGTTTACGAGCAGTACTTC.

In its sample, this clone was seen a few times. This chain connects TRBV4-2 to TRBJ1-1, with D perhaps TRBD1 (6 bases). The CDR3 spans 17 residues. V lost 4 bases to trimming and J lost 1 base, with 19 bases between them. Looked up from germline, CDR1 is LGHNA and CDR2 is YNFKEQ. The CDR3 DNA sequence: TGTGCCAGCAGCCTTGGCACAGGGTTACCCGAGAACACTGAAGCTTTCTTT. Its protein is CASSLGTGLPENTEAFF.

The CDR3 here is CASSHVLGSGNEQFF. CDR3 sequence (DNA): TGCGCCAGCAGCCATGTCCTGGGTAGCGGGAATGAGCAGTTCTTC. The chain carries TRBV4-3 and TRBJ2-1; TRBD2 matches 7 bases. The CDR3 totals 15 residues. V dropped 3 bases and J dropped 7; count of bases not matched to a gene: 9. Germline CDR1 is LGHNA and CDR2 is YSLEER.

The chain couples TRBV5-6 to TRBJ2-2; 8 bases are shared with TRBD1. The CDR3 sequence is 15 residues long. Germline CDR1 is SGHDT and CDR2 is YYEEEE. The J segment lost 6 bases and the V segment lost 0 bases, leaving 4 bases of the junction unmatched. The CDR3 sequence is CASSLGTGRSGELFF. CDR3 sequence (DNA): TGTGCCAGCAGCTTGGGGACAGGGAGGTCCGGGGAGCTGTTTTTT.

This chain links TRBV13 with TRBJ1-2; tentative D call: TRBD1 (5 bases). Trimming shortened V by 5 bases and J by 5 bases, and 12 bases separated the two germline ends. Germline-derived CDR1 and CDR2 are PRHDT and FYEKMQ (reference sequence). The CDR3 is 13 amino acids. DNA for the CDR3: TGTGCCAGCAGCCTGGGGGAGGGATATGGCTACACCTTC. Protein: CASSLGEGYGYTF.

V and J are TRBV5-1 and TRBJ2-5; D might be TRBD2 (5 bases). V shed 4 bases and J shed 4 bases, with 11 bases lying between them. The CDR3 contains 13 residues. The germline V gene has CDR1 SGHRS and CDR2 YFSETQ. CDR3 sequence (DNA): TGCGCCAGCAGCCGGACTCCCGGAGAGACCCAGTACTTC. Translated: CASSRTPGETQYF.

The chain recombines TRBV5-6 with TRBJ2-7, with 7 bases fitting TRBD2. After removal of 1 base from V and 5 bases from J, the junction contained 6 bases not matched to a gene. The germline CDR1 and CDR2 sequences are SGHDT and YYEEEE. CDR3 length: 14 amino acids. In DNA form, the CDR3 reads TGTGCCAGCAGCTTGCCAAGCGGGATCAACGAGCAGTACTTC. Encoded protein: CASSLPSGINEQYF.

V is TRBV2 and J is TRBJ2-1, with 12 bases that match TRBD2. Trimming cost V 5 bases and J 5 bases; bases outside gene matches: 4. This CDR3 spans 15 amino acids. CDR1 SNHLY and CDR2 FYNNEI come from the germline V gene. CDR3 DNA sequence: TGTGCCAGCAGTCCCAGGACTAGCGGGAACAATGAGCAGTTCTTC. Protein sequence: CASSPRTSGNNEQFF.

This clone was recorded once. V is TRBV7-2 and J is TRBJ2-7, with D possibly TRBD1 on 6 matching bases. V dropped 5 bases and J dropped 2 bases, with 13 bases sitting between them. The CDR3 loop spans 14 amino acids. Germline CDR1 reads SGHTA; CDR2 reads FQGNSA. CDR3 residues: CASSDRDNPYEQYF. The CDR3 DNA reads TGTGCCAGCAGCGACCGGGACAACCCCTACGAGCAGTACTTC.

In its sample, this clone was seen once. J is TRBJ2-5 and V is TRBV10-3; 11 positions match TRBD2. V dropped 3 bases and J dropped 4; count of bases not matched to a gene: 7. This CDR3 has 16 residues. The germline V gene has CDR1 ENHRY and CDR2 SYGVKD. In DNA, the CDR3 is TGTGCCATCAGTGAAGGACTAGCGGGTCGAAGAGAGACCCAGTACTTC. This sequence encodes CAISEGLAGRRETQYF.

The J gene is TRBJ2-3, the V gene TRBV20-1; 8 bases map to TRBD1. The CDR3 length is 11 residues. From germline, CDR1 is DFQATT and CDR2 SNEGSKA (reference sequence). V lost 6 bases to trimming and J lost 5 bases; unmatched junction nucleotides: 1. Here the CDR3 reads CSARGQDTQYF. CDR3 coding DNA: TGCAGTGCCAGGGGGCAAGATACGCAGTATTTT.

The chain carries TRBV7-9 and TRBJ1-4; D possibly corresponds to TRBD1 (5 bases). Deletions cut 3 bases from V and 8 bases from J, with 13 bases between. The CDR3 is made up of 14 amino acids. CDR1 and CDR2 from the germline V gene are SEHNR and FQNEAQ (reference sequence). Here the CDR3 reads CASSFNGAEEKLFF. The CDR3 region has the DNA TGTGCCAGCAGCTTTAATGGGGCAGAGGAAAAACTGTTTTTT.

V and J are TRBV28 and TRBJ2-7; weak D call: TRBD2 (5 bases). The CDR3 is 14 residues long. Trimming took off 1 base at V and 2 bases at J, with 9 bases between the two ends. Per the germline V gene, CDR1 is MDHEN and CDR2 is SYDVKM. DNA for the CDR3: TGTGCCAGCAGTTTATCAAGGGAGCCCTACGAGCAGTACTTC. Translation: CASSLSREPYEQYF.

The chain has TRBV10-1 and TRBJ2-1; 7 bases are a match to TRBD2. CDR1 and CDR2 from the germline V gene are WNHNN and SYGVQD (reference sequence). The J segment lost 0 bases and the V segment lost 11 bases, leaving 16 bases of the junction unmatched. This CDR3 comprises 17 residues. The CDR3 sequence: CAGASGPPGPSYNEQFF. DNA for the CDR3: TGCGCCGGCGCTAGCGGCCCCCCGGGTCCCTCCTACAATGAGCAGTTCTTC.

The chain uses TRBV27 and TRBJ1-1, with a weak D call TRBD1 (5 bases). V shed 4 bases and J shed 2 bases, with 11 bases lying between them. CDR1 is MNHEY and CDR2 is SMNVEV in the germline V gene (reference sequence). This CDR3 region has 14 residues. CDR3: CASSWGGVNTEAFF. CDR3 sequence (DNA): TGTGCCAGCAGTTGGGGGGGGGTTAACACTGAAGCTTTCTTT.

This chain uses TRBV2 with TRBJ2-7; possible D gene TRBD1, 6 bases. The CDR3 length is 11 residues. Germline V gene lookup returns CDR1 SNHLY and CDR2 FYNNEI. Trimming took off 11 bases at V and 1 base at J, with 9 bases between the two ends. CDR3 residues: CAGTTSYEQYF. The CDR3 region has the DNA TGTGCCGGGACAACGTCCTACGAGCAGTACTTC.

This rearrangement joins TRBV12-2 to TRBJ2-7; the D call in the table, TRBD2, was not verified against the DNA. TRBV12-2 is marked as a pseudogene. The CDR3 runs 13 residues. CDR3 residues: CASRLILAHEQYF. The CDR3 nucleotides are TGTGCAAGTCGCCTAATACTAGCTCACGAGCAGTACTTC.

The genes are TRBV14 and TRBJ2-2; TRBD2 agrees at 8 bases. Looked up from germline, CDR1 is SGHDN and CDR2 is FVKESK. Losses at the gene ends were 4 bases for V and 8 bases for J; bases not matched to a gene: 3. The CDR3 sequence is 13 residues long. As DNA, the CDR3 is TGTGCCAGCAGCCTAGCGGGATGGGGGGAGCTGTTTTTT. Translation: CASSLAGWGELFF.